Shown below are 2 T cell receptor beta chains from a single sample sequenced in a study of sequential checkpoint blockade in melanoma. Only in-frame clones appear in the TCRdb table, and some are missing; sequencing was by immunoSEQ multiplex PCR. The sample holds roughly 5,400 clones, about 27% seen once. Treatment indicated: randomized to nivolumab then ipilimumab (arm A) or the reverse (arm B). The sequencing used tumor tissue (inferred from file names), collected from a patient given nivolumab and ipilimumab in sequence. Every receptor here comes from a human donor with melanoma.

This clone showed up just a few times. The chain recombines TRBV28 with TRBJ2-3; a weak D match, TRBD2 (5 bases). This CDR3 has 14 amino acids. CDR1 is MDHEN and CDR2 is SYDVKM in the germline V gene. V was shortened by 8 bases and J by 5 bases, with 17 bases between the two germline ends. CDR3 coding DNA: TGTGCCAGCCCCACAAGAGGGTGTGGAGATACGCAGTATTTT. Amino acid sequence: CASPTRGCGDTQYF.

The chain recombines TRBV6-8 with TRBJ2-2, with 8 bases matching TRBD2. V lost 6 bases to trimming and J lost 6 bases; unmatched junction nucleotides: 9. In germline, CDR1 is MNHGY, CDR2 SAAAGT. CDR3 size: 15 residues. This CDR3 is CASSEPAGVSGELFF. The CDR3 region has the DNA TGTGCCAGCAGCGAGCCAGCGGGAGTTTCCGGGGAGCTGTTTTTT.